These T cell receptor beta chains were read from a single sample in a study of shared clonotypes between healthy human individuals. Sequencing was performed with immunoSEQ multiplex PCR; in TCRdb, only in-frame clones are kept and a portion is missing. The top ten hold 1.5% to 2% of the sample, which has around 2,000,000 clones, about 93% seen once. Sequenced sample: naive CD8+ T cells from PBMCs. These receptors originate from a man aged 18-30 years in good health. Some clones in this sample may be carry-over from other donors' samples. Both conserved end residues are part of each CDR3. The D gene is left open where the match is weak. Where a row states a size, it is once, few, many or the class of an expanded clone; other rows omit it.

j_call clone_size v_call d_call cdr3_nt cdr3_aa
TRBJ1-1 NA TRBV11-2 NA TGTGCCAGTTTCAATCTGCCGAACACTGAAGCTTTCTTT CASFNLPNTEAFF
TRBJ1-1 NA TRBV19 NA TGTGCCAGTAGTATAGTGGGACTCTTGAACACTGAAGCTTTCTTT CASSIVGLLNTEAFF
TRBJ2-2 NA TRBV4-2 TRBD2 TGTGCCAGCACTCAGTTCATAGCGGGAGAAGCCGGGGAGCTGTTTTTT CASTQFIAGEAGELFF
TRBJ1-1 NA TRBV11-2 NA TGTGCCAGCAGCTTAGTTCTGAAAGTGAACACTGAAGCTTTCTTT CASSLVLKVNTEAFF
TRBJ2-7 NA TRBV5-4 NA TGTGCCAGCAGCTTGGATGGGACCCCTCGCCGGCCGATACTATACGAGCAGTACTTC CASSLDGTPRRPILYEQYF
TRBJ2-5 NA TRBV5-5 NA TGTGCCAGCAGCGACCGACGATTGATAGGAGAGACCCAGTACTTC CASSDRRLIGETQYF
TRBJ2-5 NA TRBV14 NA TGTGCCAGCAGCCAAGATGTGTTGGCGATTTACCAAGAGACCCAGTACTTC CASSQDVLAIYQETQYF
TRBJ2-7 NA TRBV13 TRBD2 TGTGCCAGCAGCTTGGGACTAGCGGGACTCGAGCAGTACTTC CASSLGLAGLEQYF
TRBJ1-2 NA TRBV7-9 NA TGTGCCAGCAGCTTCGGGGCGTCGGGGAACTATGGCTACACCTTC CASSFGASGNYGYTF
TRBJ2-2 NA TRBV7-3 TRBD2 TGTGCCAGCAGCTTAGGCGCTAGCGGGAGGGCCCCCTACACCGGGGAGCTGTTTTTT CASSLGASGRAPYTGELFF
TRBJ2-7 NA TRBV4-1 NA TGCGCCAGCAGCCCAATAATGACCTACGAGCAGTACTTC CASSPIMTYEQYF
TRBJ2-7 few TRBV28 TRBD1 TGTGCCAGCAGTTTCCGACAGGGGTACTACGAGCAGTACTTC CASSFRQGYYEQYF
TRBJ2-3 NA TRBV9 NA TGTGCCAGCAGCGTAGGGACCGTCGCCGATACGCAGTATTTT CASSVGTVADTQYF
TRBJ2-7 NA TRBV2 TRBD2 TGTGCCAGCAGTGAGGGACTAGCGGGAGCGTACGAGCAGTACTTC CASSEGLAGAYEQYF